This T cell receptor (beta chain) was documented in a study of CD8 T cells in Susac syndrome (dated by TCRdb to the late 2010s). About the investigation overall: Repertoire sequencing was used to test whether CD8+ T cell activation and differentiation in Susac syndrome was antigen driven. CD8+ T cell repertoire clonality was compared between more than 9 healthy donors, approximately 14 Susac syndrome patients and 15 or so multiple sclerosis patients.

According to the germline V gene, CDR1 reads SGDLS and CDR2 reads YYNGEE. The CDR3, cysteine through phenylalanine, is 14 amino acids long. The read is trimmed to its CDR3 DNA, 42 bases read in frame from base 1. The junction shows trimming of 4 bases on V and 9 bases on J, and the gene matches do not reach 11 bases of it. A note on this clonotype: Its antigen is still unknown. Nothing much larger sits one base from this clone, and base qualities are not available.

Study-level results and caveats: The number of individuals in the TCR sequencing and HLA analysis was recognized as being relatively small.

Peripheral blood CD8+ and CD4+ T cells from healthy donors, Susac syndrome patients and multiple sclerosis patients were profiled by high-throughput TCR beta sequencing. Multiple sclerosis controls were treatment-naive patients with stable or active relapsing-remitting disease fulfilling revised McDonald criteria. Bulk CD8+ and CD4+ T cells were purified magnetically by negative isolation, whereas CD8+ TEMRA cells were enriched by FACS. Blood was drawn into EDTA tubes, processed within 24 hours, and PBMCs were isolated by density gradient centrifugation. PBMCs destined for TCR sequencing were cryopreserved in liquid nitrogen and later thawed in a 37 °C water bath. Purity of sorted or isolated CD4+, CD8+ and CD8+ TEMRA cells was at least 90%. RNA was extracted using the RNeasy kit, and roughly 0.5 to 1 ug of the RNA was reverse transcribed with random hexamers. The immunoSEQ multiplex PCR assay, which covers 54 Vbeta and 13 Jbeta segments, was used to amplify TCR beta CDR3 regions. Bias from PCR amplification was corrected by using a synthetic template baseline for primer optimization and for computational correction. Regarding the original processing steps: Reads were annotated to V, D and J genes per IMGT and analyzed with immunoSEQ Analyzer, keeping only productive sequences. To calculate clonality, Shannon entropy was normalized by log2 of the number of productive unique sequences and then subtracted from one. Public and private clones were assessed among the 100 most prevalent clones of each patient and control. Susac-specific clones were defined as absent from healthy and MS cohorts, some 1,000 published viral clones and other ImmuneACCESS disease sequences. The public reads were reprocessed in TCRdb via fastp at Q25 and MiXCR, keeping in-frame beta chains. Each entry merges the rows of one CDR3 protein and shows their most common DNA and genes. The V and J calls and clone size are TCRdb's, not the authors'. This sample holds approximately 300,000 distinct CDR3 sequences; around 89% were observed only once. 0.18% of the sample is held by the ten biggest clonotypes.

The sample was CD8+ T cells from PBMCs. The clonotype was recovered from a human donor with multiple sclerosis. The V gene is TRBV9 and the J gene is TRBJ2-5; TRBD1 matches 8 bases in the middle. This receptor carries the CDR3 CASSPTGEGWAQYF. The DNA sequence follows: TGTGCCAGCAGCCCGACAGGGGAAGGTTGGGCCCAGTACTTC. Outside the CDR3, residues come from the reference TRBV9 and TRBJ2-5 proteins, so the full variable domain is: DSGVTQTPKHLITATGQRVTLRCSPRSGDLSVYWYQQSLDQGLQFLIQYYNGEERAKGNILERFSAQQFPDLHSELNLSSLELGDSALYFCASSPTGEGWAQYFGPGTRLLVL.